One and the same sample provided the 18 T cell receptor beta chains below, sequenced in a study of cytomegalovirus exposure and HLA in healthy donors. The repertoire was sequenced with immunoSEQ multiplex PCR; TCRdb's copy has only in-frame clones and lacks some. The data show 100,000 to 150,000 clones, approximately 89% seen once. The specimen sequenced was PBMCs. These receptors came from a young woman in good health and CMV-seronegative.

The rearrangement links TRBV6-5 to TRBJ1-1, with D maybe TRBD1 (5 bases). CDR3 length: 13 amino acids. V gave up 4 bases and J gave up 10 bases, with 16 bases separating them. Germline loops: CDR1 MNHEY, CDR2 SVGAGI. The CDR3 coding sequence is TGTGCCAGCAGTTCGCGGGGGTCCTTGGGAGCTTTCTTT. It is translated as CASSSRGSLGAFF.

The gene calls are TRBV29-1 and TRBJ2-7, with no clear D. The CDR3 length is 11 residues. CDR1 and CDR2 from the germline V gene are SQVTM and ANQGSEA. V shed 5 bases and J shed 4 bases, with 9 bases lying between them. The CDR3 here is CSVMTGYEQYF. DNA for the CDR3: TGCAGCGTTATGACCGGGTACGAGCAGTACTTC.

This chain connects TRBV4-1 to TRBJ2-3; D is possibly TRBD1 (6 bases). Germline V gene data show CDR1 as MGHRA and CDR2 as YSYEKL. The CDR3 spans 14 residues. Trimming left V 0 bases short and J 6 bases short, with 10 bases between. This chain's CDR3 is CASSQDRQGDTQYF. In DNA, the CDR3 is TGCGCCAGCAGCCAAGATCGGCAGGGGGATACGCAGTATTTT.

The rearrangement joins TRBV7-9 to TRBJ1-1, with D possibly TRBD1 on 5 matching bases. Germline V gene data show CDR1 as SEHNR and CDR2 as FQNEAQ (reference sequence). The CDR3 extends over 11 amino acids. V was clipped by 4 bases and J by 5 bases, with 5 bases between them. DNA of the CDR3: TGTGCCAGCAGCTCAGGGACTGAAGCTTTCTTT. Translation gives CASSSGTEAFF.

The rearrangement uses TRBV6-1 and TRBJ2-7; D gene ambiguous. The germline V gene has CDR1 MNHNS and CDR2 SASEGT. V lost 1 base, J lost 3 bases, and 7 bases lay in between. The CDR3 is made up of 13 amino acids. As DNA, the CDR3 is TGTGCCAGCAGTGAAGGGGTGTACTACGAGCAGTACGTC. It yields the protein CASSEGVYYEQYV.

V and J are TRBV30 and TRBJ1-4; D may be TRBD1 (6 bases). With 3 bases removed from V and 4 bases from J, the gap between germline ends came to 9 bases. Looked up from germline, CDR1 is GTSNPN and CDR2 is SVGIG (reference sequence). This CDR3 contains 13 residues. For the CDR3, the DNA is TGTGCCTGGAGGGTGGACAGTAATGAAAAACTGTTTTTT. Protein product: CAWRVDSNEKLFF.

This chain connects TRBV25-1 to TRBJ2-7; 13 bases are a match to TRBD2. Trimming removed 8 bases from V and 6 bases from J; junction bases left unmatched: 10. The CDR3 length is 15 residues. Germline CDR1 and CDR2: MGHDK and SYGVNS. CDR3 region: CASSRTSGSLGEQYF. In nucleotides, the CDR3 is TGTGCCAGCTCGAGGACTAGCGGGAGTTTAGGCGAGCAGTACTTC.

V usage is TRBV4-3 and J usage is TRBJ1-2; D gene ambiguous. CDR1 LGHNA and CDR2 YSLEER come from the germline V gene. The length of the CDR3 is 16 residues. Trimming pared 2 bases from V and 1 base from J, leaving 14 bases between. DNA for the CDR3: TGCGCCAGCAGCCAATGGAGGGCAGGAGTTAACTATGGCTACACCTTC. Amino acid sequence: CASSQWRAGVNYGYTF.

The genes are TRBV15 and TRBJ2-3; 10 nucleotides line up with TRBD2. The CDR3 is 16 amino acids. Germline V gives CDR1 LNHNV, CDR2 YYDKDF (reference sequence). Trimming cost V 0 bases and J 3 bases; bases outside gene matches: 3. This CDR3 reads CATSRDLLAGTDTQYF. The CDR3 region has the DNA TGTGCCACCAGCAGAGATCTACTAGCGGGAACAGATACGCAGTATTTT.

CDR3 sequence reads: CASEGLAGGPETQYF. Written as DNA, the CDR3 is TGTGCCAGCGAGGGACTAGCGGGGGGGCCAGAGACCCAGTACTTC. V usage is TRBV2 and J usage is TRBJ2-5; 16 positions agree with TRBD2. After removal of 8 bases from V and 4 bases from J, the junction contained 4 bases not matched to a gene. The CDR3 extends over 15 amino acids. CDR1 and CDR2 from the germline V gene are SNHLY and FYNNEI.

The chain has TRBV7-9 and TRBJ1-2, with D possibly being TRBD1 (6 bases). Germline CDR1 SEHNR, CDR2 FQNEAQ (reference sequence). The CDR3 is 13 amino acids. Trimming cost V 2 bases and J 7 bases, with 11 bases left between them. The CDR3 here is CASSLQGRVGYTF. CDR3 bases: TGTGCCAGCAGCTTACAGGGGAGGGTTGGCTACACCTTC.

This rearrangement joins TRBV6-1 to TRBJ1-5; TRBD1 is a possible D gene (5 bases). Trimming removed 7 bases from V and 9 bases from J, with 10 bases in between. This CDR3 contains 11 residues. Germline V CDR1 and CDR2: MNHNS, SASEGT. The CDR3 reads CASTEGAPQHF. The CDR3 DNA follows: TGTGCCAGCACCGAAGGGGCGCCCCAGCATTTT.

This chain joins TRBV7-6 and TRBJ2-2; 9 bases fit TRBD2. The V segment lost 1 base and the J segment 5 bases; nucleotides outside the gene matches: 8. Germline V gene data show CDR1 as SGHVS and CDR2 as FNYEAQ. This CDR3 region has 17 residues. CDR3 amino acids: CASSLVDQRGVTGELFF. For the CDR3, the DNA is TGTGCCAGCAGCTTAGTTGATCAGCGGGGGGTTACCGGGGAGCTGTTTTTT.

The V and J genes are TRBV7-9 and TRBJ2-7, with 11 positions matching TRBD2. With 5 bases clipped from V and 9 bases from J, the junction kept 9 bases outside the gene matches. The CDR3 extends over 14 amino acids. In germline, CDR1 is SEHNR, CDR2 FQNEAQ (reference sequence). CDR3 amino acids: CASSAVSGRGGQYF. The CDR3 bases are TGTGCCAGCAGCGCGGTTAGCGGGAGGGGCGGGCAGTACTTC.

J is TRBJ2-1 and V is TRBV10-3, with 11 positions matching TRBD2. There are 15 residues in the CDR3. Looked up from germline, CDR1 is ENHRY and CDR2 is SYGVKD. V gave up 0 bases and J gave up 6 bases; unmatched junction bases: 1. CDR3 sequence (DNA): TGTGCCATCAGTGAGTCGGGACTAGCGGCCAATGAGCAGTTCTTC. Its protein is CAISESGLAANEQFF.

V is TRBV27 and J is TRBJ2-3; TRBD2 matches 8 bases. The CDR3 sequence is 16 residues long. The V and J ends lost 2 bases and 1 base, in that order; junction bases with no gene match: 5. CDR1 MNHEY and CDR2 SMNVEV come from the germline V gene (reference sequence). The CDR3 here is CASSLDEAGGTDTQYF. CDR3 DNA sequence: TGTGCCAGCAGTTTAGATGAAGCGGGGGGCACAGATACGCAGTATTTT.

A few counts support this clone. The genes are TRBV19 and TRBJ1-5; unclear D gene. The V end was cut by 10 bases, the J end by 0 bases, with 10 bases between. The CDR3 covers 13 residues. Per the germline V gene, CDR1 is LNHDA and CDR2 is SQIVND (reference sequence). CDR3 nucleotides: TGTGCCACCCGACATCATAGCAATCAGCCCCAGCATTTT. This translates into CATRHHSNQPQHF.

V gene TRBV28 combines with J gene TRBJ2-7; 7 bases align to TRBD2. The junction had 6 bases not matched to a gene; V was cut back by 5 bases and J by 2 bases. Germline V gives CDR1 MDHEN, CDR2 SYDVKM. This CDR3 contains 14 residues. This CDR3 is CASSTGTTPYEQYF. CDR3 nucleotides: TGTGCCAGCAGTACCGGGACTACACCCTACGAGCAGTACTTC.